This T cell receptor beta chain was identified during a study of control samples from healthy donors and cancer patients. This clone has just one count. Germline V gene sequence: CDR1 LGHDT, CDR2 YNNKEL (reference sequence). The CDR3 runs 15 residues. V lost 1 base and J lost 5; bases outside the gene matches: 6. Sequencing used immunoSEQ multiplex PCR; TCRdb keeps in-frame clones, though not all of them. This sample has roughly 45,000 clones; 70% to 90% occur once, and the top ten carry about 3%. Sequenced: PBMCs. This receptor was taken from a woman aged 45-65 years with lung cancer. The rearrangement joins TRBV3-1 (or the pseudogene TRBV3-2) to TRBJ2-3; 7 nucleotides match TRBD1. DNA for the CDR3: TGTGCCAGCAGCCAAGTGAATCCAGGGGGAGATACGCAGTATTTT. Protein product: CASSQVNPGGDTQYF.